The sequence of this T cell receptor beta chain was determined in a study of cytomegalovirus exposure and HLA in healthy donors. PCR was performed using 60 Vbeta and 13 Jbeta primers. In the authors' methods: Unique TCR beta chains numbered approximately 76 million in a later analysis, with roughly 10 million shared. The data were produced by immunoSEQ multiplex PCR, yet TCRdb's version contains in-frame clones alone and is incomplete. Clone size and the V and J calls come from that table; the DNA yielded D and trimming. The table for this sample gives 200,000 to 250,000 clones. Study-wide results and caveats: Among TCR beta chains, those listed as cytomegalovirus-associated numbered roughly 150. The study carried out a later analysis of TCR beta sequences. It associated approximately 15,000 of them with specific HLA alleles at a false discovery rate of 0.05. In a later analysis, TCR beta V- and J-gene trimming was associated with a missense DCLRE1C variant.

Details on this clone: Its matching antigen is unknown.

The V and J ends lost 3 bases and 3 bases, in that order; junction bases with no gene match: 7. The germline CDR1 and CDR2 sequences are SGHNT and YYREEE (reference sequence). The CDR3 runs to 16 residues. The source is a woman aged 25 to 39 in good health and CMV-seropositive. The material sequenced was PBMCs. The chain joins TRBV5-4 to TRBJ2-2; 8 bases match TRBD2. The CDR3 sequence: CASSSNTGRDTGELFF. DNA for the CDR3: TGTGCCAGCAGCTCAAACACCGGGAGGGACACCGGGGAGCTGTTTTTT.